Described below is a single T cell receptor (beta chain) sequence and its context. There is no known antigen for this receptor. No much larger clone exists at a distance of one base, and base qualities are not known. This record comes from a study of blood T cell repertoires in COVID-19 (dated by TCRdb to about 2020). Some background on the complete study: Samples covering the acute and convalescent phases of COVID-19 were provided by collaborators in the United States, Italy and Spain. The prospective study material was composed of cDNA or gDNA derived from T cells, B-cell-depleted T cells, or PBMCs. The dataset comprised deeply sampled blood TCRbeta repertoires from subjects exposed to, actively infected with, or recovered from COVID-19. The repertoires were released in a freely available public database intended as a resource for research on the immune response to SARS-CoV-2. The samples were drawn from the first 160 participants of the ongoing ImmuneRACE study and from 1,254 subjects provided by 6 global collaborators. The sample metadata nearly always contained a de-identified subject ID, COVID-19 status, age in years and sex. Where available, HLA class I and class II types were obtained from metadata supplied by the sample provider rather than from assay-based typing.

TCRbeta CDR3 regions were amplified from genomic DNA by means of the immunoSEQ Assay, a bias-controlled multiplex PCR. The original methods were these. The number of nucleated cells in each sample was estimated by amplification of reference gene primers within the assay. To quantify the absolute abundance of each unique TCRbeta CDR3 rearrangement, sequence reads were collapsed and filtered. For each sample, productive Simpson clonality was calculated as the square root of Simpson's diversity index across productive rearrangements. Here the immuneACCESS table is served through TCRdb, limited to in-frame sequences with V and J called. Missing clones are a known gap in these copies; in checked studies unresolved V genes cover under half, and the rest lacks a known reason. That table gives V, J and clone size, and the DNA gave D and trimming. This sample lists 200,000 to 250,000 clones; approximately 84% were detected once. Over 14% of the sample is in the top ten clones.

Beyond this particular receptor, the publication reports: Clinical and demographic metadata were provided uncurated, with the amount varying by source and participant.

Deletion took 5 bases off V and 3 bases off J, with a span of 10 bases between the germline ends. Taken from cysteine to phenylalanine, the CDR3 has 14 residues. The read is trimmed to its CDR3 DNA, 42 bases read in frame from base 1. According to the germline V gene, CDR1 reads KGHSH and CDR2 reads LQKENI. Participants in the prospective study were enrolled through a virtual design, were aged about 18 to 100 years, and lived in 24 United States geographic areas. In the prospective study, participants were assigned to cohorts based on the clinical history participants reported in a screening survey and a study questionnaire. Recovered participants in ImmuneRACE Cohort 3 were defined by two consecutive negative NP/OP PCR tests, clearance by a healthcare professional, or resolution of symptoms. In the prospective study, whole blood, serum and a nasopharyngeal or oropharyngeal swab were collected from each participant by mobile phlebotomists. Over a roughly two-month period, participants in the prospective study had the option of providing additional blood draws and questionnaires. Before DNA extraction, blood samples from the prospective study were shipped at room temperature or frozen.

Sequencing was carried out using PBMCs or T cells enriched from blood (not recorded which). The chain employs TRBV18 and TRBJ2-2; there is no confident call for the D gene. The sequence was collected from a man aged 35 to 55 who had recovered from COVID-19. The CDR3 amino acid sequence is: CASSALAYTGELFF. The DNA sequence is given as TGTGCCAGCTCAGCCTTAGCCTACACCGGGGAGCTGTTTTTT. Supplemented by the reference TRBV18 and TRBJ2-2 proteins around the CDR3, the complete variable domain is NAGVMQNPRHLVRRRGQEARLRCSPMKGHSHVYWYRQLPEEGLKFMVYLQKENIIDESGMPKERFSAEFPKEGPSILRIQQVVRGDSAAYFCASSALAYTGELFFGEGSRLTVL.